Following are 7 T cell receptor beta chains from one sample sequenced in a study of cytomegalovirus exposure and HLA in healthy donors. The table came from immunoSEQ multiplex PCR; TCRdb's copy has only in-frame clones and leaves some out. In the table there are hundreds of thousands of clones, about 90% of which are singletons. Sequencing used PBMCs. The receptor set was obtained from a man younger than 35 in good health and CMV-seropositive.

The chain is built from TRBV18 and TRBJ2-7, with 16 positions matching TRBD2. The CDR3 contains 21 residues. CDR1 and CDR2 from the germline V gene are KGHSH and LQKENI. Losses at the gene ends were 4 bases for V and 3 bases for J; bases not matched to a gene: 18. CDR3 DNA sequence: TGTGCCAGCTCACTCTACTACGGGCGGGGGACTAGCGGGAGGGCCCTCTACGAGCAGTACTTC. Its translation is CASSLYYGRGTSGRALYEQYF.

This clone appeared a single time. The chain carries TRBV5-1 and TRBJ2-2; no definite D call. CDR1 and CDR2 (germline): SGHRS, YFSETQ. Trimming stripped 4 bases from V and 5 bases from J, with 9 bases between. The CDR3 is made up of 13 amino acids. DNA of the CDR3: TGCGCCAGCAGCCCGGTGGAGACCGGGGAGCTGTTTTTT. The encoded protein is CASSPVETGELFF.

This chain joins TRBV6-1 and TRBJ2-7; TRBD2 aligns across 15 bases. V trimming: 0 bases; J trimming: 2 bases; junction bases outside the gene matches: 8. This CDR3 contains 19 residues. Germline lookup yields CDR1 MNHNS and CDR2 SASEGT. The CDR3 DNA follows: TGTGCCAGCAGTGAAGCTTTGGGACTAGCGGGAGGTCTAGCCTACGAGCAGTACTTC. Translating it yields CASSEALGLAGGLAYEQYF.

V gene TRBV30 combines with J gene TRBJ1-3; no reliable D call. The CDR3 has 14 residues. V was pared by 0 bases and J by 4 bases, with 10 bases between. The germline gives CDR1 GTSNPN, CDR2 SVGIG (reference sequence). CDR3 nucleotides: TGTGCCTGGAGTGTAGTGATCTACGGAAACACCATATATTTT. Encoded protein: CAWSVVIYGNTIYF. Full variable domain (missing parts from reference TRBV30 and TRBJ1-3): SQTIHQWPATLVQPVGSPLSLECTVEGTSNPNLYWYRQAAGRGLQLLFYSVGIGQISSEVPQNLSASRPQDRQFILSSKKLLLSDSGFYLCAWSVVIYGNTIYFGEGSWLTVV.

The CDR3 is CASSQGDPYEQYF. CDR3 nucleotides: TGCGCCAGCAGCCAAGGGGACCCCTACGAGCAGTACTTC. The V and J genes are TRBV4-1 and TRBJ2-7; the D call may be TRBD1 or TRBD2 (5 bases each). V was clipped by 1 base and J by 2 bases, with 6 bases between them. The CDR3 consists of 13 residues. Per the germline V gene, CDR1 is MGHRA and CDR2 is YSYEKL.

The CDR3 sequence is CASSERLLEGGYTF. CDR3 sequence (DNA): TGTGCCAGCAGTGAAAGACTCCTGGAGGGAGGCTACACCTTC. The chain is built from TRBV2 and TRBJ1-2, with D hard to call. The CDR3 has 14 residues. Per germline, CDR1 SNHLY and CDR2 FYNNEI. Trimming left V 2 bases short and J 8 bases short, with 15 bases between.

V is TRBV6-1 and J is TRBJ1-1; D might be TRBD1 (5 bases). CDR3 size: 13 residues. CDR1 and CDR2 from the germline V gene are MNHNS and SASEGT. With 8 bases removed from V and 6 bases from J, the gap between germline ends came to 16 bases. CDR3 coding DNA: TGTGCCAGCTCCAGCCGGGGGGAGGCTGAAGCTTTCTTT. It translates to CASSSRGEAEAFF.